A single T cell receptor beta chain is shown here with its context. CDR3 length equals 14 residues. The germline gives CDR1 SEHNR, CDR2 FQNEAQ (reference sequence). V was cut by 5 bases and J by 0 bases, with 8 bases left in between. This sample stems from a study of patients and donors after allogeneic stem cell transplantation. TCRdb reprocessed the RT-PCR reads with MiXCR, giving one entry per CDR3 protein. The profile shows about 89,000 distinct CDR3 sequences, about 48% of them singletons. Sequenced input: blood, either unsorted or a sorted T cell fraction (not recorded which). The sequence derives from a human donor who was either an allogeneic HSCT recipient or a stem cell or donor lymphocyte infusion donor (not recorded which). It is not recorded whose cells these are; they may come from a transplant donor. This chain links TRBV7-9 with TRBJ1-3, with unresolved D. CDR3 residues: CASSEEFSGNTIYF. In DNA, the CDR3 is TGTGCCAGCAGCGAAGAGTTCTCTGGAAACACCATATATTTT.